The 22 T cell receptor beta chains given below trace back to one sample, sequenced in a study of T cells in Graves' hyperthyroidism and ophthalmopathy. Template material for amplifying TCR beta CDR3 regions consisted of RNA transcripts. TCR CDR3 regions were first amplified by RT-PCR with HTBI primers. MiXCR was run by TCRdb on the multiplex PCR reads, yielding one entry per CDR3 protein. This sample has hundreds of thousands of distinct CDR3 sequences, with 13% found just once. The sequenced sample was blood. These receptors came from a woman aged 18 to 35 with Graves' hyperthyroidism.

This clonotype was found many times. The rearrangement uses TRBV30 and TRBJ1-1; TRBD1 matches at 9 bases. In germline, CDR1 is GTSNPN, CDR2 SVGIG (reference sequence). The J segment lost 5 bases and the V segment lost 5 bases, leaving 9 bases of the junction unmatched. CDR3 length: 14 residues. The CDR3 region is CAWVDRGYGTEAFF. The CDR3 DNA reads as TGTGCCTGGGTTGACAGGGGGTACGGGACTGAAGCTTTCTTT.

The CDR3 loop reads CASSQEDGTSGGAYNEQFF. The CDR3 DNA follows: TGTGCCAGCAGTCAGGAGGACGGGACTAGCGGGGGGGCCTACAATGAGCAGTTCTTC. The chain joins TRBV6-1 to TRBJ2-1; 16 positions match TRBD2. Per the germline V gene, CDR1 is MNHNS and CDR2 is SASEGT. CDR3 length: 19 amino acids. V shed 5 bases and J 2 bases; nucleotides not matched to a gene: 9.

There are a few counts of this clonotype. The chain employs TRBV5-1 and TRBJ1-2; D gene uncertain. Trimming stripped 3 bases from V and 3 bases from J, with 9 bases between. Germline CDR1 is SGHRS and CDR2 is YFSETQ. The CDR3 runs to 13 residues. Here the CDR3 reads CASSSDNYYGYTF. DNA of the CDR3: TGCGCCAGCAGCTCAGACAACTACTATGGCTACACCTTC. Full variable domain (remainder filled in from reference TRBV5-1 and TRBJ1-2): KAGVTQTPRYLIKTRGQQVTLSCSPISGHRSVSWYQQTPGQGLQFLFEYFSETQRNKGNFPGRFSGRQFSNSRSEMNVSTLELGDSALYLCASSSDNYYGYTFGSGTRLTVV.

This clonotype came up many times. V gene TRBV10-3 combines with J gene TRBJ2-1; the D gene is possibly TRBD1 (6 bases). The CDR3 spans 13 residues. The V end was cut by 7 bases, the J end by 4 bases, with 11 bases between. In germline, CDR1 is ENHRY, CDR2 SYGVKD. Here the CDR3 DNA reads TGTGCCATCACCCCGGACAGTTACAATGAGCAGTTCTTC. Translating gives CAITPDSYNEQFF.

The sample holds many counts of this clonotype. The chain employs TRBV11-2 and TRBJ1-3; possibly TRBD1 for D (6 bases). Per germline, CDR1 SGHAT and CDR2 FQNNGV. The CDR3 consists of 17 residues. V gave up 5 bases and J gave up 0 bases, with 17 bases separating them. CDR3 coding DNA: TGTGCCAGCAGCAAGCGCAGGACAGACCTCTCTGGAAACACCATATATTTT. Its translation: CASSKRRTDLSGNTIYF.

The table lists this clonotype with a few counts. This chain links TRBV18 with TRBJ2-4; TRBD1 or TRBD2 may be the D gene (5 bases each). CDR1 KGHSH and CDR2 LQKENI come from the germline V gene. The V and J ends lost 3 bases and 6 bases respectively, with 18 bases between them. This CDR3 region has 16 residues. The CDR3 DNA sequence: TGTGCCAGCTCACCGGGGACCCCGGGCGGAGTAAACATTCAGTACTTC. Residues: CASSPGTPGGVNIQYF. Full variable domain (remainder filled in from reference TRBV18 and TRBJ2-4): NAGVMQNPRHLVRRRGQEARLRCSPMKGHSHVYWYRQLPEEGLKFMVYLQKENIIDESGMPKERFSAEFPKEGPSILRIQQVVRGDSAAYFCASSPGTPGGVNIQYFGAGTRLSVL.

In this sample, this clonotype turned up many times. This chain links TRBV20-1 with TRBJ2-3, with a possible D match to TRBD2 (6 bases). Trimming cost V 0 bases and J 4 bases, with 17 bases left between them. Germline V gene data show CDR1 as DFQATT and CDR2 as SNEGSKA (reference sequence). The CDR3 runs to 16 residues. Here the CDR3 reads CSARDDLAIHPDTQYF. CDR3 bases: TGCAGTGCTAGAGACGACCTAGCGATCCATCCAGATACGCAGTATTTT.

The CDR3 sequence: CASSQGLAKNTGELFF. The CDR3 DNA reads as TGTGCCAGCAGCCAAGGCCTAGCGAAGAACACCGGGGAGCTGTTTTTT. This chain connects TRBV4-2 to TRBJ2-2, with D maybe TRBD2 (6 bases). From germline, CDR1 is LGHNA and CDR2 YNFKEQ. V was shortened by 1 base and J by 1 base, with 10 bases between the two germline ends. CDR3 length: 16 residues.

About this clonotype itself: At one boundary the junction diverges from the germline segment, which might be a read error. The V call is TRBV5-6, the J call TRBJ1-2; D unresolved. The CDR3 extends over 12 amino acids. The germline V gene has CDR1 SGHDT and CDR2 YYEEEE. CDR3 nucleotide sequence: TGTGCCAGCAGCTTGTGGCAGAATGGCTGCGCCTTC. It is translated as CASSLWQNGCAF.

This clonotype occurred many times. J is TRBJ2-7 and V is TRBV20-1, with 8 bases fitting TRBD2. The CDR3 sequence is 13 residues long. V was clipped by 6 bases and J by 4 bases; unmatched bases: 8. Germline CDR1 DFQATT, CDR2 SNEGSKA (reference sequence). CDR3 amino acids: CSASSGGLYEQYF. The DNA for the CDR3 is TGCAGTGCCTCGAGCGGGGGCCTTTACGAGCAGTACTTC.

This clonotype showed up just a few times. This chain uses TRBV24-1 with TRBJ2-7; D is possibly TRBD2 (5 bases). Trimming pared 3 bases from V and 2 bases from J, leaving 13 bases between. The CDR3 spans 15 residues. Germline CDR1 reads KGHDR; CDR2 reads SFDVKD. This CDR3 is CATSDTREYPYEQYF. The CDR3 bases are TGTGCCACCAGTGATACGAGGGAGTACCCCTACGAGCAGTACTTC.

The chain couples TRBV19 to TRBJ2-6; D gene ambiguous. In germline, CDR1 is LNHDA, CDR2 SQIVND (reference sequence). Between the trimmed V and J ends, which lost 1 base and 4 bases, there was a span of 5 bases. The CDR3 is 14 residues long. The DNA of the CDR3 is TGTGCCAGTAGTATAGGTGGCGGGGCCAACGTCCTGACTTTC. As protein: CASSIGGGANVLTF.

The chain employs TRBV28 and TRBJ1-4; D possibly corresponds to TRBD1 (6 bases). There are 14 residues in the CDR3. Germline assignment: CDR1 MDHEN and CDR2 SYDVKM. V lost 2 bases, J lost 10 bases, and 14 bases lay in between. The CDR3 DNA reads TGTGCCAGCAGTTTAATGACAGGCAGAGGAAAACTGTTTTTT. Amino acid sequence: CASSLMTGRGKLFF.

This clonotype was seen a handful of times. This chain links TRBV4-3 with TRBJ2-5; D ambiguous. The germline CDR1 and CDR2 sequences are LGHNA and YSLEER. Trimming removed 3 bases from V and 5 bases from J, with 10 bases in between. The CDR3 is made up of 13 amino acids. The CDR3 is CASSHRLVETQYF. CDR3 DNA sequence: TGCGCCAGCAGCCACCGTCTGGTGGAGACCCAGTACTTC.

This clonotype was counted a single time. The gene calls are TRBV5-5 and TRBJ1-4; D ambiguous. The germline V gene has CDR1 SGHKS and CDR2 YYEKEE (reference sequence). V dropped 0 bases and J dropped 7 bases, with 16 bases sitting between them. The CDR3 loop spans 16 amino acids. CDR3 nucleotides: TGTGCCAGCAGCTTGGATATCTTCTCGGTGGGTGAAAAACTGTTTTTT. This sequence encodes CASSLDIFSVGEKLFF.

This clonotype was detected many times. The rearrangement uses TRBV28 and TRBJ2-3; 9 bases are a match to TRBD2. This CDR3 has 14 residues. Trimming removed 6 bases from V and 4 bases from J; junction bases left unmatched: 5. CDR1 is MDHEN and CDR2 is SYDVKM in the germline V gene. The CDR3 bases are TGTGCCAGCAGGGCGGGGGGGCAACCAGATACGCAGTATTTT. Amino acids: CASRAGGQPDTQYF.

The rearrangement links TRBV19 to TRBJ2-2, with TRBD2 matching 11 bases. The CDR3 totals 15 residues. V was clipped by 6 bases and J by 4 bases; unmatched bases: 4. CDR1 and CDR2 from the germline V gene are LNHDA and SQIVND (reference sequence). The CDR3 nucleotides read TGTGCCAGTAGGGCCGGGACTAGCGGCACCGGGGAGCTGTTTTTT. Translating it yields CASRAGTSGTGELFF. The whole variable domain, remainder taken from reference TRBV19 and TRBJ2-2, is DGGITQSPKYLFRKEGQNVTLSCEQNLNHDAMYWYRQDPGQGLRLIYYSQIVNDFQKGDIAEGYSVSREKKESFPLTVTSAQKNPTAFYLCASRAGTSGTGELFFGEGSRLTVL.

This clonotype appeared many times. V and J are TRBV19 and TRBJ1-5; TRBD1 agrees at 11 bases. Per germline, CDR1 LNHDA and CDR2 SQIVND (reference sequence). The V and J ends lost 4 bases and 5 bases, in that order; junction bases with no gene match: 1. CDR3 length: 14 residues. CDR3 protein: CASSRDRGDQPQHF. The DNA for the CDR3 is TGTGCCAGTAGTAGGGACAGGGGGGATCAGCCCCAGCATTTT.

The chain links TRBV6-1 to TRBJ2-7; D may correspond to TRBD1 or TRBD2 (5 bases each). This CDR3 has 13 residues. CDR1 is MNHNS, CDR2 SASEGT, per germline. Trimming left V 2 bases short and J 4 bases short, with 9 bases between. The CDR3 DNA sequence: TGTGCCAGCAGTGAACTAGAGGGGTACGAGCAGTACTTC. It specifies CASSELEGYEQYF.

This clonotype was observed at least ten times. This rearrangement joins TRBV3-1 to TRBJ2-7; D gene unclear. Per germline, CDR1 LGHDT and CDR2 YNNKEL (reference sequence). V gave up 3 bases and J gave up 2 bases, with 20 bases separating them. CDR3 length equals 17 residues. This CDR3 reads CASSQSSYGVTPYEQYF. The CDR3 bases are TGTGCCAGCAGCCAGTCGAGCTATGGGGTGACTCCCTACGAGCAGTACTTC.

In its sample, this clonotype was seen many times. The chain uses TRBV11-2 and TRBJ2-1, with TRBD2 identical over 9 bases. Looked up from germline, CDR1 is SGHAT and CDR2 is FQNNGV. Losses at the gene ends were 5 bases for V and 10 bases for J; bases not matched to a gene: 12. There are 15 residues in the CDR3. The CDR3 region has the DNA TGTGCCAGCAGCCCGTGGCCTAGCGGGAACGGAGAGCAGTTCTTC. It encodes CASSPWPSGNGEQFF.

This sequence joins TRBV20-1 and TRBJ1-6, with D tentatively TRBD1 (6 bases). Trimming stripped 2 bases from V and 5 bases from J, with 13 bases between. Germline V gene lookup returns CDR1 DFQATT and CDR2 SNEGSKA (reference sequence). The CDR3 runs to 15 residues. The CDR3 spells CSARRGGTNNSPLHF. The CDR3 coding sequence is TGCAGTGCTAGAAGGGGGGGGACCAATAATTCACCCCTCCACTTT.